Each of the 5 T cell receptor beta chains below was sequenced from the same sample in a study of T cells in narcolepsy. Using immunoSEQ multiplex PCR, the repertoire was profiled, and TCRdb retains in-frame clones only, with some absent. The data contain 34,000 or so clones, roughly three quarters of them singletons. The sequenced sample was memory (CD45RA-) CD4+ T cells from blood. Receptor source: a human donor in good health.

This sequence joins TRBV6-5 and TRBJ1-3, with a weak D call TRBD1 (6 bases). This CDR3 is 15 amino acids long. CDR1 MNHEY and CDR2 SVGAGI come from the germline V gene. Between the trimmed V and J ends, which lost 2 bases and 1 base, there was a span of 9 bases. In DNA form, the CDR3 reads TGTGCCAGCAGTTACACGCAGGGGTCTGGAAACACCATATATTTT. This translates into CASSYTQGSGNTIYF.

This chain joins TRBV19 and TRBJ1-2; 10 bases match TRBD1. Germline V gene lookup returns CDR1 LNHDA and CDR2 SQIVND (reference sequence). This CDR3 is built from 14 residues. V lost 6 bases, J lost 3 bases, and 4 bases stayed unmatched. CDR3 nucleotides: TGTGCCAGTAGCCGGGACAGGGGTCACTATGGCTACACCTTC. Translated, it gives CASSRDRGHYGYTF.

The chain combines TRBV19 with TRBJ2-5; TRBD2 agrees at 8 bases. Germline trimming cut 3 bases from V and 5 bases from J; bases unmatched to any gene: 5. The CDR3 length is 14 residues. CDR1 is LNHDA and CDR2 is SQIVND in the germline V gene (reference sequence). CDR3: CASSMTSVGETQYF. CDR3 nucleotide sequence: TGTGCCAGTAGTATGACTAGCGTAGGGGAGACCCAGTACTTC.

This clone was observed a few times. The chain has TRBV19 and TRBJ2-4; the match to TRBD1 covers 9 bases. Germline V gene lookup returns CDR1 LNHDA and CDR2 SQIVND (reference sequence). The junction had 3 bases not matched to a gene; V was cut back by 5 bases and J by 1 base. The CDR3 runs 15 residues. This CDR3 is CASSQQGAAKNIQYF. CDR3 DNA: TGTGCCAGTAGTCAACAGGGGGCTGCCAAAAACATTCAGTACTTC. Filled out from reference TRBV19 and TRBJ2-4, the complete variable domain reads DGGITQSPKYLFRKEGQNVTLSCEQNLNHDAMYWYRQDPGQGLRLIYYSQIVNDFQKGDIAEGYSVSREKKESFPLTVTSAQKNPTAFYLCASSQQGAAKNIQYFGAGTRLSVL.

The V call is TRBV10-3, the J call TRBJ1-3; TRBD1 agrees at 9 bases. The CDR3 is 17 residues long. The V and J ends lost 7 bases and 3 bases, in that order; junction bases with no gene match: 13. Looked up from germline, CDR1 is ENHRY and CDR2 is SYGVKD. For the CDR3, the DNA is TGTGCCATCAACCACGACCTAGGACAGGGGTATGGAAACACCATATATTTT. It specifies CAINHDLGQGYGNTIYF.